The clone carrying this T cell receptor beta chain was recorded at least ten times. Per the germline V gene, CDR1 is MDHEN and CDR2 is SYDVKM. The CDR3 runs 14 residues. Trimming cost V 6 bases and J 9 bases, with 20 bases left between them. This specimen comes from a study of read filtering for tumor transcriptome and immune sequencing. The library was built from about 400 ng RNA with molecular barcoded adaptors for alpha/delta and beta/gamma chains. TCRdb fed the reads into MiXCR, producing one record per CDR3 protein. This sample carries over 45,000 distinct CDR3 sequences, under 25% of them seen once, and the ten largest clones take 15% to 20%.

Sample: a population of CD138-negative cells sorted from bone marrow. The rearrangement joins TRBV28 to TRBJ2-5, with D perhaps TRBD2 (6 bases). The receptor was isolated from a donor at least 40 years old with multiple myeloma. The CDR3 region has the DNA TGTGCCAGCAGAGAAGGGACTGATGTTTTGGCCCAGTACTTC. Protein product: CASREGTDVLAQYF. The whole variable domain, remainder taken from reference TRBV28 and TRBJ2-5, is DVKVTQSSRYLVKRTGEKVFLECVQDMDHENMFWYRQDPGLGLRLIYFSYDVKMKEKGDIPEGYSVSREKKERFSLILESASTNQTSMYLCASREGTDVLAQYFGPGTRLLVL.